Listed below are T cell receptor beta chains from one sample, sequenced in a study of blood T cell repertoires in COVID-19. Clones were read by immunoSEQ multiplex PCR, and TCRdb kept only the in-frame ones, dropping some. This sample has tens of thousands of clones, with 68% found just once. Specimen: peripheral blood. The receptors come from a woman in her 70s with acute or convalescent COVID-19. Each CDR3 is given with its conserved first and last residue. The order of the fields is J gene, D gene, V gene, clone size, CDR3 protein, CDR3 DNA. D genes are given only for firm matches. Clone size is stated in some rows and not others, as once, few, many or a class when expanded.

J: TRBJ2-3; D: TRBD2; V: TRBV7-8; size: NA; CDR3: CASSLELAGGIPGWSDTQYF; DNA: TGTGCCAGCAGCTTAGAACTAGCGGGGGGAATTCCGGGTTGGTCGGATACGCAGTATTTT
J: TRBJ2-2; D: NA; V: TRBV7-3; size: few; CDR3: CASGHSTGELFF; DNA: TGTGCCAGCGGACATTCTACCGGGGAGCTGTTTTTT
J: TRBJ1-1; D: NA; V: TRBV5-6; size: once; CDR3: CASSRLTVNTEAFF; DNA: TGTGCCAGCAGTCGACTGACGGTGAACACTGAAGCTTTCTTT
J: TRBJ1-1; D: TRBD1; V: TRBV3-1/TRBV3-2; size: NA; CDR3: CASSQARGNEAFF; DNA: TGTGCCAGCAGCCAAGCCAGGGGGAATGAAGCTTTCTTT
J: TRBJ1-1; D: NA; V: TRBV14; size: NA; CDR3: CASSHLRGTEAFF; DNA: TGTGCCAGCAGTCATCTCAGAGGGACTGAAGCTTTCTTT
J: TRBJ1-5; D: TRBD1; V: TRBV12-3/TRBV12-4; size: few; CDR3: CASSRDRDRPQHF; DNA: TGTGCCAGCAGTCGGGACAGGGACAGGCCCCAGCATTTT
J: TRBJ1-1; D: NA; V: TRBV29-1; size: NA; CDR3: CSVGAADLTEAFF; DNA: TGCAGCGTTGGGGCAGCCGACCTCACTGAAGCTTTCTTT
J: TRBJ1-2; D: NA; V: TRBV2; size: few; CDR3: CASKPTGTSYGYTF; DNA: TGTGCCAGCAAACCTACCGGGACAAGCTATGGCTACACCTTC
J: TRBJ2-7; D: TRBD2; V: TRBV3-1/TRBV3-2; size: NA; CDR3: CASSQRVAGGVDEQYF; DNA: TGTGCCAGCAGCCAAAGAGTAGCGGGAGGAGTGGACGAGCAGTACTTC
J: TRBJ2-7; D: NA; V: TRBV5-1; size: NA; CDR3: CASSLEAGWGGQYF; DNA: TGCGCCAGCAGCTTGGAGGCCGGTTGGGGAGGGCAGTACTTC
J: TRBJ1-2; D: NA; V: TRBV5-1; size: NA; CDR3: CASSLGGYGYTF; DNA: TGCGCCAGCAGCTTGGGCGGTTATGGCTACACCTTC
J: TRBJ1-1; D: NA; V: TRBV18; size: NA; CDR3: CASSPRRVSQTEAFF; DNA: TGTGCCAGCTCACCACGGAGGGTCAGTCAGACTGAAGCTTTCTTT
J: TRBJ1-4; D: NA; V: TRBV18; size: NA; CDR3: CASSPDSNEKLFF; DNA: TGTGCCAGCTCACCAGACTCTAATGAAAAACTGTTTTTT
J: TRBJ2-2; D: TRBD1; V: TRBV18; size: NA; CDR3: CASSPPGQGGTGELFF; DNA: TGTGCCAGCTCACCTCCGGGACAGGGGGGCACCGGGGAGCTGTTTTTT
J: TRBJ1-1; D: NA; V: TRBV10-3; size: NA; CDR3: CAINREGSTEAFF; DNA: TGTGCCATCAACAGGGAGGGGAGCACTGAAGCTTTCTTT
J: TRBJ1-4; D: TRBD1; V: TRBV6-5; size: NA; CDR3: CASSPGQFNEKLFF; DNA: TGTGCCAGCAGCCCGGGACAGTTTAATGAAAAACTGTTTTTT
J: TRBJ2-3; D: TRBD2; V: TRBV15; size: NA; CDR3: CATSTRQSGGVPYTQYF; DNA: TGTGCCACCAGCACAAGACAGAGCGGGGGTGTTCCTTATACGCAGTATTTT